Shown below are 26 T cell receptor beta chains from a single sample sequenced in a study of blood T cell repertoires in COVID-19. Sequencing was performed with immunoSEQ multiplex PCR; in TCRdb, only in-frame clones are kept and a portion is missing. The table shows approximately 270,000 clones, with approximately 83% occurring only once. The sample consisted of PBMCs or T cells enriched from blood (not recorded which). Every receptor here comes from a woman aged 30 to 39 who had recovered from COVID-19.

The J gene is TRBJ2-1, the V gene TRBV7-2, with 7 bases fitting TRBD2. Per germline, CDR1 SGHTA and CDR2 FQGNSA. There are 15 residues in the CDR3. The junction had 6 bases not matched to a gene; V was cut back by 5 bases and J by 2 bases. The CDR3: CASSISGSPYNEQFF. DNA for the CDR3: TGTGCCAGCAGCATTAGCGGGTCCCCCTACAATGAGCAGTTCTTC. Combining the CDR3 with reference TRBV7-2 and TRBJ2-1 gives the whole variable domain GAGVSQSPSNKVTEKGKDVELRCDPISGHTALYWYRQSLGQGLEFLIYFQGNSAPDKSGLPSDRFSAERTGGSVSTLTIQRTQQEDSAVYLCASSISGSPYNEQFFGPGTRLTVL.

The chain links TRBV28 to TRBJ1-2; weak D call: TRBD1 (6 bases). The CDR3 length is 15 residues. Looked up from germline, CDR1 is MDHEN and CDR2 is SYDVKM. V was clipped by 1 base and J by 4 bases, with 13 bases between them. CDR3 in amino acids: CASSLYREGAYGYTF. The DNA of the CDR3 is TGTGCCAGCAGTTTATACAGGGAAGGGGCCTATGGCTACACCTTC.

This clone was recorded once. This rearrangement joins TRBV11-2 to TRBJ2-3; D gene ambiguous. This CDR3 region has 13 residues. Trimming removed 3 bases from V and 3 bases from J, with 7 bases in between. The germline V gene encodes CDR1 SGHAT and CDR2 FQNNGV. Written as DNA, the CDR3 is TGTGCCAGCAGCTTTATCCCTACAGATACGCAGTATTTT. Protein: CASSFIPTDTQYF.

The chain's CDR3 is CASSLVYSYEQYF. CDR3 bases: TGCGCCAGCAGCTTGGTGTACAGCTACGAGCAGTACTTC. The chain links TRBV5-1 to TRBJ2-7; D not resolved. This CDR3 contains 13 residues. Per the germline V gene, CDR1 is SGHRS and CDR2 is YFSETQ. Trimming removed 0 bases from V and 3 bases from J, with 7 bases in between.

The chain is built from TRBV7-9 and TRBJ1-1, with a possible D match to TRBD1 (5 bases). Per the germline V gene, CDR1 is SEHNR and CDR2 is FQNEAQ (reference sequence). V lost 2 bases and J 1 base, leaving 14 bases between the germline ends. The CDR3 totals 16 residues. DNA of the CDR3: TGTGCCAGCAGCTTACTAGGGGCTGGGCAGAACACTGAAGCTTTCTTT. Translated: CASSLLGAGQNTEAFF.

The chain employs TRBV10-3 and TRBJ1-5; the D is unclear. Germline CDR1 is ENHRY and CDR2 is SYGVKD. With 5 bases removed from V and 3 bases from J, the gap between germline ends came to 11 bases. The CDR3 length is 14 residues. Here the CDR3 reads CAISSRGSNQPQHF. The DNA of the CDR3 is TGTGCCATCAGTTCCAGAGGATCCAATCAGCCCCAGCATTTT.

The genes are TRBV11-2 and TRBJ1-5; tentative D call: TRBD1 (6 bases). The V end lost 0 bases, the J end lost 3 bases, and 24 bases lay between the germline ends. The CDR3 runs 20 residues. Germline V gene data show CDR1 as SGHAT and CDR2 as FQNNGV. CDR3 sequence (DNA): TGTGCCAGCAGCTTAGATATAGTGTTTACCGGGACACCTCTCAATCAGCCCCAGCATTTT. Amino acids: CASSLDIVFTGTPLNQPQHF. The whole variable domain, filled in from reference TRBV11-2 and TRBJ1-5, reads EAGVAQSPRYKIIEKRQSVAFWCNPISGHATLYWYQQILGQGPKLLIQFQNNGVVDDSQLPKDRFSAERLKGVDSTLKIQPAKLEDSAVYLCASSLDIVFTGTPLNQPQHFGDGTRLSIL.

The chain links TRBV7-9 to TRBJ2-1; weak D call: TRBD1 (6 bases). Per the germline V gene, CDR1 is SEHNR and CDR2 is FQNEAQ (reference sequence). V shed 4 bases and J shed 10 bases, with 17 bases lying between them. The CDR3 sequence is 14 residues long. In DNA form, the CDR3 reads TGTGCCAGCAGCTCCCCTGGTTGGCAGGGGGAGCAGTTCTTC. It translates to CASSSPGWQGEQFF. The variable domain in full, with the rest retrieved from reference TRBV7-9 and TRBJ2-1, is DTGVSQNPRHKITKRGQNVTFRCDPISEHNRLYWYRQTLGQGPEFLTYFQNEAQLEKSRLLSDRFSAERPKGSFSTLEIQRTEQGDSAMYLCASSSPGWQGEQFFGPGTRLTVL.

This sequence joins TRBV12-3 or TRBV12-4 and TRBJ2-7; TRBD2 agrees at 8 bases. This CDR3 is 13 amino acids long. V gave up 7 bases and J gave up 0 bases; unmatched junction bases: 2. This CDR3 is CASTGTSSYEQYF. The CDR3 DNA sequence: TGTGCCAGCACCGGGACTAGCTCCTACGAGCAGTACTTC.

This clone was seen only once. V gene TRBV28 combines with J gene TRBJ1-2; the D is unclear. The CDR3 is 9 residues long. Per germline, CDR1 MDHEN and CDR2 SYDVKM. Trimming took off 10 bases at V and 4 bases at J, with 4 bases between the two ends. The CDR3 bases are TGTGCCACCTCCTATGGCTACACCTTC. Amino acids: CATSYGYTF.

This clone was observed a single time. CDR3 protein: CASSQGDRGQETQYF. DNA for the CDR3: TGCGCCAGCAGCCAAGGGGACAGGGGCCAAGAGACCCAGTACTTC. The genes are TRBV4-1 and TRBJ2-5, with TRBD1 matching 10 bases. The germline gives CDR1 MGHRA, CDR2 YSYEKL. The CDR3 runs 15 residues. V gave up 1 base and J gave up 1 base; unmatched junction bases: 0.

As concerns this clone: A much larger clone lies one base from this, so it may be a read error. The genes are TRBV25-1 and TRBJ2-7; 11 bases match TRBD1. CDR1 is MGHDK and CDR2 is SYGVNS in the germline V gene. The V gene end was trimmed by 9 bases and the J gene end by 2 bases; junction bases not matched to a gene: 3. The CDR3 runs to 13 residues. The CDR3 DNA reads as TGTGCCAGTCGGACAGGGGGCACCTACGAGCAGTACTTC. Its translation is CASRTGGTYEQYF.

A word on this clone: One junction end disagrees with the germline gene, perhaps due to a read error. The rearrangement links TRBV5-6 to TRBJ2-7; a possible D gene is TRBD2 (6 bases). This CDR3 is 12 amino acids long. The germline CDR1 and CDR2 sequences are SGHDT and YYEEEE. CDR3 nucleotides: TGTGCCAGCAGCTTGGCCGGGAGACTAATCACCTTC. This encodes CASSLAGRLITF.

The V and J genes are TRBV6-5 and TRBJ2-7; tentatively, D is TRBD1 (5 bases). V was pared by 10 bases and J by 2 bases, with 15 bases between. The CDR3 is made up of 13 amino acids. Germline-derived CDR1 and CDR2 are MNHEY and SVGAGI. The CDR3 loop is CAILLSQAYEQYF. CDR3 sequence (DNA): TGTGCCATCCTACTATCACAGGCCTACGAGCAGTACTTC.

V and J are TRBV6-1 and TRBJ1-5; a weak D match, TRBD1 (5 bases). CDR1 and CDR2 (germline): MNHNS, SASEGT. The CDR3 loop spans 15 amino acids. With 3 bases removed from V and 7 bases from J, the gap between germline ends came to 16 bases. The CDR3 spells CASSEGVGGEQPQHF. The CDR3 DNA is TGTGCCAGCAGTGAGGGGGTGGGGGGGGAACAGCCCCAGCATTTT.

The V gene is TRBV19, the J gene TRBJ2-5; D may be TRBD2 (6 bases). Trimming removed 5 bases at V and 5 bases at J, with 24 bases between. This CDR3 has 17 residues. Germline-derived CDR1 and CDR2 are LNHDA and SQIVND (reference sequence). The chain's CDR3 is CASSGSPSGGVRETQYF. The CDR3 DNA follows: TGTGCCAGTAGTGGGTCACCGAGCGGAGGGGTGCGGGAGACCCAGTACTTC.

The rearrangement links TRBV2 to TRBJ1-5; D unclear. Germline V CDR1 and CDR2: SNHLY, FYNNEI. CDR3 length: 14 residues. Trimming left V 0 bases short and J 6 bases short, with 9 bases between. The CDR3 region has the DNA TGTGCCAGCAGTGAAGCGCTTCCAGGTCAGCCCCAGCATTTT. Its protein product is CASSEALPGQPQHF.

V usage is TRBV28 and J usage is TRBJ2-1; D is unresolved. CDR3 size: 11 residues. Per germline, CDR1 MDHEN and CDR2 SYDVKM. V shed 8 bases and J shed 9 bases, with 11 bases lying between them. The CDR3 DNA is TGTGCCAGCTCATTCGCCGGTGAGCAGTTCTTC. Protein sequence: CASSFAGEQFF.

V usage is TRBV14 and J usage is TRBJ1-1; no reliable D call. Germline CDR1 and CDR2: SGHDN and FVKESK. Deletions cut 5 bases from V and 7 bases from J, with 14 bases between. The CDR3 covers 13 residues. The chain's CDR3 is CASSAAQSSEAFF. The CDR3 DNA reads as TGTGCCAGCAGCGCCGCACAATCTAGTGAAGCTTTCTTT.

CDR3 protein: CASSSMTGGVTEAFF. The CDR3 DNA reads as TGTGCCAGCAGCTCCATGACAGGGGGTGTGACTGAAGCTTTCTTT. The V and J genes are TRBV11-2 and TRBJ1-1, with 9 bases identical to TRBD1. Germline values: CDR1 SGHAT, CDR2 FQNNGV. J gave up 5 bases and V 4 bases, and 8 bases lay outside the gene matches. The CDR3 consists of 15 residues.

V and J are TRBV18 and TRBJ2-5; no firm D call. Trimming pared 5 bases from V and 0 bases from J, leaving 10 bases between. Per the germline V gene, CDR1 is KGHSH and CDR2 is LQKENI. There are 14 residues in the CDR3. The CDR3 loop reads CASSTMADQETQYF. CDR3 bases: TGTGCCAGCTCAACCATGGCAGACCAAGAGACCCAGTACTTC.

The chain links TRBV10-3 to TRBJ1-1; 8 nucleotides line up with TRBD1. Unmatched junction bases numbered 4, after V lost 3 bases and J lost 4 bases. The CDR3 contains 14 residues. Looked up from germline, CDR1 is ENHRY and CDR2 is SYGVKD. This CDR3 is CAISDWGTGTEAFF. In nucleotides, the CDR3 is TGTGCCATCAGTGATTGGGGGACAGGCACTGAAGCTTTCTTT.

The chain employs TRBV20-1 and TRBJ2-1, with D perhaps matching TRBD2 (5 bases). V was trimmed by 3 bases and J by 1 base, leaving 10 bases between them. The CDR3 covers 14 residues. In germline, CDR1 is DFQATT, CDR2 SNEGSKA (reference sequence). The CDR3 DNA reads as TGCAGTGCTAGTACCCCGGGATCCTACAATGAGCAGTTCTTC. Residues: CSASTPGSYNEQFF.

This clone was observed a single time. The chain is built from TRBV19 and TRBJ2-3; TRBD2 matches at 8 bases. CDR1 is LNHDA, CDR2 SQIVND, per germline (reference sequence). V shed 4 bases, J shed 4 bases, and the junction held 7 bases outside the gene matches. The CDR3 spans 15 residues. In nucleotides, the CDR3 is TGTGCCAGTAGTAAAAGCGGGAGTGGGTCAGATACGCAGTATTTT. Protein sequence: CASSKSGSGSDTQYF.

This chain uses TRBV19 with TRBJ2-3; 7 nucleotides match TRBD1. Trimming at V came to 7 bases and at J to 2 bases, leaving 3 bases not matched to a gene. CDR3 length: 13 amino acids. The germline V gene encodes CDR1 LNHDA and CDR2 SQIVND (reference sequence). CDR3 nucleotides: TGTGCCAGTAAGGACAGGACCACAGATACGCAGTATTTT. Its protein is CASKDRTTDTQYF.

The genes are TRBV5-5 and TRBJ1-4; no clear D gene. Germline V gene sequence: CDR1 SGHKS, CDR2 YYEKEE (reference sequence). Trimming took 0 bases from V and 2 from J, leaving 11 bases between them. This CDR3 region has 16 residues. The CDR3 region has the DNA TGTGCCAGCAGCTTGGGTGTGGGCAAGACTAATGAAAAACTGTTTTTT. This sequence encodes CASSLGVGKTNEKLFF.